Shown below are 31 T cell receptor beta chains from a single sample sequenced in a study of blood T cell repertoires in COVID-19. The method was immunoSEQ multiplex PCR; TCRdb's version includes in-frame clones alone and lacks a portion of them. Of under 350,000 clones listed, about nine tenths are singletons. The sequenced sample was peripheral blood. The receptors derive from a man aged 45-65 years with acute or convalescent COVID-19.

The chain combines TRBV30 with TRBJ1-1, with TRBD1 as a possible D gene (5 bases). The CDR3 spans 14 residues. Trimming stripped 1 base from V and 5 bases from J, with 14 bases between. Per the germline V gene, CDR1 is GTSNPN and CDR2 is SVGIG (reference sequence). The CDR3 sequence: CAWSGGVARTEAFF. In nucleotides, the CDR3 is TGTGCCTGGAGTGGGGGGGTTGCGAGGACTGAAGCTTTCTTT.

The chain joins TRBV12-3 or TRBV12-4 to TRBJ1-1; D remains unclear. The CDR3 length is 11 residues. V lost 3 bases, J lost 10 bases, and 9 bases lay in between. CDR3 DNA: TGTGCCAGCAGTTTTCTAGAGGTAGCTTTCTTT. Encoded protein: CASSFLEVAFF.

The chain carries TRBV9 and TRBJ2-2; 9 nucleotides match TRBD1. Germline lookup yields CDR1 SGDLS and CDR2 YYNGEE. J was trimmed by 5 bases and V by 3 bases; bases with no gene match: 8. The CDR3 sequence is 16 residues long. CDR3: CASSARDREGTGELFF. The CDR3 bases are TGTGCCAGCAGCGCCCGGGACAGGGAGGGAACCGGGGAGCTGTTTTTT.

This chain uses TRBV6-1 with TRBJ1-6; a possible D gene is TRBD1 (5 bases). The ends were cut back, 0 bases at V and 14 bases at J, with 11 bases in the middle. This CDR3 comprises 13 residues. Germline V gene data show CDR1 as MNHNS and CDR2 as SASEGT. The CDR3 is CASSEAGLVSLHF. The CDR3 DNA sequence: TGTGCCAGCAGTGAAGCGGGGCTGGTGTCCCTCCACTTT.

The rearrangement uses TRBV25-1 and TRBJ2-4; TRBD2 is a possible D gene (7 bases). The CDR3 runs to 16 residues. Looked up from germline, CDR1 is MGHDK and CDR2 is SYGVNS. V lost 5 bases and J lost 3, with 17 bases in between. CDR3 nucleotide sequence: TGTGCCAGCAGTTCGTACAGGGAGGGGGGCAAAAACATTCAGTACTTC. Its protein product is CASSSYREGGKNIQYF.

The chain employs TRBV30 and TRBJ2-2; D remains ambiguous. Germline CDR1 reads GTSNPN; CDR2 reads SVGIG (reference sequence). CDR3 size: 11 residues. V was trimmed by 1 base and J by 6 bases, leaving 3 bases between them. CDR3: CAWSAAGELFF. The CDR3 DNA reads TGTGCCTGGAGTGCCGCCGGGGAGCTGTTTTTT.

This clone was seen once. This rearrangement joins TRBV19 to TRBJ2-7; D perhaps matches TRBD2 (5 bases). Trimming took off 1 base at V and 0 bases at J, with 10 bases between the two ends. Germline V gives CDR1 LNHDA, CDR2 SQIVND (reference sequence). The CDR3 contains 15 residues. For the CDR3, the DNA is TGTGCCAGTAGTATAGGTTGGAGGTACTCCTACGAGCAGTACTTC. Protein product: CASSIGWRYSYEQYF.

There are a few counts of this clone. The rearrangement joins TRBV9 to TRBJ1-1; D is unclear. Germline V gives CDR1 SGDLS, CDR2 YYNGEE. The CDR3 is 14 residues long. V was shortened by 4 bases and J by 2 bases, with 12 bases between the two germline ends. The CDR3 protein is CASSPRTGNTEAFF. The CDR3 DNA reads TGTGCCAGCAGCCCGCGGACGGGAAACACTGAAGCTTTCTTT.

This clone was seen just once. The chain has TRBV5-1 and TRBJ1-1; 7 bases fit TRBD1. Germline V CDR1 and CDR2: SGHRS, YFSETQ. The CDR3 length is 14 residues. Losses at the gene ends were 4 bases for V and 3 bases for J; bases not matched to a gene: 6. The CDR3 DNA reads TGCGCCAGCAGCCCCAGGGGGGACGACACTGAAGCTTTCTTT. Its protein is CASSPRGDDTEAFF.

The chain joins TRBV5-1 to TRBJ1-4, with TRBD1 identical over 9 bases. Germline assignment: CDR1 SGHRS and CDR2 YFSETQ. After removal of 4 bases from V and 4 bases from J, the junction contained 5 bases not matched to a gene. CDR3 length: 15 amino acids. The CDR3 region has the DNA TGCGCCAGCAGCGCTCCGGGACAGGGTAATGAAAAACTGTTTTTT. Protein: CASSAPGQGNEKLFF.

The chain joins TRBV19 to TRBJ2-1, with TRBD2 matching over 9 bases. V was pared by 7 bases and J by 7 bases, with 8 bases of the junction left unmatched. There are 14 residues in the CDR3. Germline V gene data show CDR1 as LNHDA and CDR2 as SQIVND (reference sequence). CDR3 DNA sequence: TGTGCCAGTACGGAAGCGGGGGGTAAGAATGAGCAGTTCTTC. Amino acids: CASTEAGGKNEQFF.

The chain has TRBV19 and TRBJ1-2, with D uncertain. Germline lookup yields CDR1 LNHDA and CDR2 SQIVND (reference sequence). This CDR3 contains 13 residues. V gave up 5 bases and J gave up 5 bases, with 12 bases separating them. The CDR3: CASSLRGIYGYTF. The CDR3 bases are TGTGCCAGTAGTCTTCGAGGGATTTATGGCTACACCTTC.

The chain carries TRBV7-6 and TRBJ1-6, with D possibly being TRBD1 (6 bases). The length of the CDR3 is 17 residues. CDR1 and CDR2 (germline): SGHVS, FNYEAQ. V was shortened by 1 base and J by 6 bases, with 16 bases between the two germline ends. This CDR3 is CASSLDGTRGLNSPLHF. The CDR3 DNA reads as TGTGCCAGCAGCTTAGACGGGACCAGGGGTCTTAATTCACCCCTCCACTTT.

The chain is built from TRBV9 and TRBJ2-3; TRBD2 is a possible D gene (6 bases). Germline-derived CDR1 and CDR2 are SGDLS and YYNGEE. CDR3 size: 16 residues. V was trimmed by 0 bases and J by 1 base, leaving 12 bases between them. CDR3: CASSVDGGEGTDTQYF. The CDR3 DNA follows: TGTGCCAGCAGCGTAGACGGAGGGGAGGGCACAGATACGCAGTATTTT.

The J gene is TRBJ1-2, the V gene TRBV19, with TRBD1 matching 7 bases. Germline CDR1 and CDR2: LNHDA and SQIVND (reference sequence). V lost 6 bases to trimming and J lost 0 bases; unmatched junction nucleotides: 4. The CDR3 totals 14 residues. The CDR3 protein is CASREDRTNYGYTF. CDR3 nucleotide sequence: TGTGCCAGTAGAGAGGACAGGACTAACTATGGCTACACCTTC.

The chain employs TRBV10-1 and TRBJ1-2; possible D gene TRBD1, 5 bases. V dropped 0 bases and J dropped 3 bases, with 8 bases sitting between them. The germline V gene has CDR1 WNHNN and CDR2 SYGVQD (reference sequence). The length of the CDR3 is 14 residues. The CDR3 region has the DNA TGCGCCAGCAGTGAGTCGGTACAGGACTATGGCTACACCTTC. Protein product: CASSESVQDYGYTF.

V usage is TRBV7-2 and J usage is TRBJ1-2; no clear D gene. The CDR3 consists of 14 residues. Germline V gene lookup returns CDR1 SGHTA and CDR2 FQGNSA. V was pared by 2 bases and J by 7 bases, with 14 bases between. The CDR3 sequence: CASSLTLPRFGYTF. The CDR3 DNA follows: TGTGCCAGCAGCTTAACCCTGCCACGGTTTGGCTACACCTTC.

In this sample, this clone turned up a few times. The V call is TRBV27, the J call TRBJ1-4; D not certain. The CDR3 spans 14 residues. Germline V lookup: CDR1 MNHEY, CDR2 SMNVEV (reference sequence). V dropped 8 bases and J dropped 8 bases, with 18 bases sitting between them. CDR3 nucleotide sequence: TGTGCCAGCCGTTCGGAGGCAGGTGGGGAAAAACTGTTTTTT. Amino acid sequence: CASRSEAGGEKLFF. Drawing the rest from reference TRBV27 and TRBJ1-4, the complete variable domain is EAQVTQNPRYLITVTGKKLTVTCSQNMNHEYMSWYRQDPGLGLRQIYYSMNVEVTDKGDVPEGYKVSRKEKRNFPLILESPSPNQTSLYFCASRSEAGGEKLFFGSGTQLSVL.

The chain joins TRBV5-5 to TRBJ1-5; D is ambiguous. The CDR3 contains 14 residues. V lost 4 bases, J lost 2 bases, and 10 bases lay in between. The germline CDR1 and CDR2 sequences are SGHKS and YYEKEE (reference sequence). DNA of the CDR3: TGTGCCAGCAGCGCGGGCCCGGGCAATCAGCCCCAGCATTTT. Amino acids: CASSAGPGNQPQHF. Based on the CDR3 plus reference TRBV5-5 and TRBJ1-5, the full variable domain is DAGVTQSPTHLIKTRGQQVTLRCSPISGHKSVSWYQQVLGQGPQFIFQYYEKEERGRGNFPDRFSARQFPNYSSELNVNALLLGDSALYLCASSAGPGNQPQHFGDGTRLSIL.

This rearrangement joins TRBV27 to TRBJ1-5, with D possibly being TRBD1 (5 bases). The V gene lost 4 bases and the J gene lost 4 bases, with 8 bases spanning the gap. In germline, CDR1 is MNHEY, CDR2 SMNVEV (reference sequence). The CDR3 loop spans 13 amino acids. The CDR3 DNA follows: TGTGCCAGCAGTTCCAGGGCGAATCAGCCCCAGCATTTT. This translates into CASSSRANQPQHF.

V usage is TRBV2 and J usage is TRBJ1-6; D gene ambiguous. Germline CDR1 SNHLY, CDR2 FYNNEI. The length of the CDR3 is 12 residues. With 3 bases removed from V and 10 bases from J, the gap between germline ends came to 7 bases. The CDR3 region has the DNA TGTGCCAGCAGTGAGACGGGGTCACCCCTCCACTTT. This sequence encodes CASSETGSPLHF.

This clone was counted a single time. The rearrangement joins TRBV20-1 to TRBJ1-2; D gene ambiguous. Between the trimmed V and J ends, which lost 7 bases and 7 bases, there was a span of 10 bases. Per germline, CDR1 DFQATT and CDR2 SNEGSKA (reference sequence). There are 10 residues in the CDR3. The CDR3 coding sequence is TGCAGTGGGAGCGGGATTGGCTACACCTTC. Amino acid sequence: CSGSGIGYTF.

J is TRBJ2-5 and V is TRBV14; D possibly corresponds to TRBD2 (5 bases). The CDR3 spans 15 residues. The germline V and J ends were trimmed by 3 bases and 4 bases, with 15 bases remaining between them. CDR1 is SGHDN, CDR2 FVKESK, per germline. As DNA, the CDR3 is TGTGCCAGCAGCCACTCGGGAACCCTCCGAGAGACCCAGTACTTC. It encodes CASSHSGTLRETQYF.

The chain couples TRBV5-4 to TRBJ2-1; TRBD1 agrees at 8 bases. V lost 6 bases, J lost 7 bases, and 18 bases stayed unmatched. The CDR3 runs 17 residues. The germline gives CDR1 SGHNT, CDR2 YYREEE (reference sequence). CDR3 nucleotides: TGTGCCAGCAACAGGGGGGCTACCCAGCCGACAGGGAATGAGCAGTTCTTC. It translates to CASNRGATQPTGNEQFF.

The rearrangement joins TRBV7-8 to TRBJ2-5, with 9 bases lining up with TRBD1. CDR1 is SGHVS and CDR2 is FQNEAQ in the germline V gene. V was pared by 1 base and J by 5 bases, with 5 bases of the junction left unmatched. This CDR3 region has 15 residues. The CDR3 DNA reads as TGTGCCAGCAGCTTAGTAGGACAGGGGAGGGAGACCCAGTACTTC. It specifies CASSLVGQGRETQYF.

The gene calls are TRBV27 and TRBJ1-2; 10 positions agree with TRBD1. CDR3 length equals 15 residues. V gave up 2 bases and J gave up 4 bases; unmatched junction bases: 4. Per germline, CDR1 MNHEY and CDR2 SMNVEV (reference sequence). The CDR3 DNA is TGTGCCAGCAGTTTAGACAGGGGGCTTGGCTATGGCTACACCTTC. It specifies CASSLDRGLGYGYTF.

V is TRBV3-1 (or the pseudogene TRBV3-2) and J is TRBJ1-2; the D gene is possibly TRBD1 (6 bases). V was pared by 0 bases and J by 4 bases, with 12 bases between. Germline V gives CDR1 LGHDT, CDR2 YNNKEL (reference sequence). The CDR3 covers 15 residues. The CDR3 loop reads CASSQDWGPAYGYTF. CDR3 in DNA: TGTGCCAGCAGCCAAGATTGGGGGCCCGCCTATGGCTACACCTTC.

The chain combines TRBV4-2 with TRBJ1-2; no definite D call. The CDR3 length is 14 residues. In germline, CDR1 is LGHNA, CDR2 YNFKEQ. Between the trimmed V and J ends, which lost 3 bases and 4 bases, there was a span of 12 bases. CDR3 DNA sequence: TGTGCCAGCAGCCATGTCGGGTCCACCTATGGCTACACCTTC. Translation gives CASSHVGSTYGYTF.

This clone has more than one count but fewer than ten. The chain has TRBV2 and TRBJ2-2; maybe TRBD2 (6 bases). The CDR3 contains 13 residues. Germline assignment: CDR1 SNHLY and CDR2 FYNNEI. The germline V and J ends were trimmed by 10 bases and 3 bases, with 12 bases remaining between them. DNA of the CDR3: TGTGCCACGGGACTGAGGGACACCGGGGAGCTGTTTTTT. This sequence encodes CATGLRDTGELFF.

The chain joins TRBV19 to TRBJ2-7; TRBD1 aligns across 11 bases. V trimming: 6 bases; J trimming: 4 bases; junction bases outside the gene matches: 8. CDR3 size: 15 residues. Germline V gene data show CDR1 as LNHDA and CDR2 as SQIVND (reference sequence). The chain's CDR3 is CASSLRTGGSYEQYF. DNA of the CDR3: TGTGCCAGTAGCCTTAGGACAGGGGGCTCGTACGAGCAGTACTTC.

This clone has a single count. The chain joins TRBV19 to TRBJ1-2, with D perhaps matching TRBD1 (5 bases). CDR1 and CDR2 from the germline V gene are LNHDA and SQIVND (reference sequence). This CDR3 comprises 17 residues. Between the trimmed V and J ends, which lost 2 bases and 1 base, there was a span of 17 bases. The chain's CDR3 is CASSIPAPGTDNYGYTF. As DNA, the CDR3 is TGTGCCAGTAGTATACCGGCCCCTGGGACTGATAACTATGGCTACACCTTC.